This T cell receptor (beta chain) was sequenced in a study of cytomegalovirus exposure and HLA in healthy donors (dated by TCRdb to the late 2010s). Regarding the study in general: According to an earlier analysis of 587 of the donors, about 180 million T cells yielded 90 million to 130 million unique TCR beta sequences and approximately 300 Gb of sequence data. About 280 gigabases of sequencing data and around 80 million unique TCR sequences made up an early release that covered roughly 670 HLA-typed donors. The genetic ancestry cluster associated with self-reported Caucasian donors included 80% to 90% of the approximately 400 genotyped donors. The study was designed to test whether signatures of past pathogen exposure could be identified by cataloging public T cell receptors. The study used immunosequencing to profile the T cell repertoires of around 600 subjects and linked those repertoires to cytomegalovirus serostatus. A separate validation cohort of roughly 110 different subjects was used in addition to the approximately 700-subject first cohort. To predict cytomegalovirus infection status, the study combined high-throughput TCR immunosequencing, statistical association of individual TCRs with disease status, and machine learning. To study patterns of TCR occurrence, a later analysis re-analyzed previously published TCR beta repertoires from 700 or so donors and added high-resolution HLA genotyping. Rather than using new phenotypic data, the later analysis identified candidate immune exposures from TCR beta sequences and from how often those sequences occurred across donors. An earlier analysis of some 600 of the donors applied high-throughput TCR beta sequencing to assess whether each TCR beta V gene segment acted as functional or pseudogenic. Donor age, sex, ethnicity and CMV serostatus were collected together with the repertoire data. A later genetic analysis used genome-wide SNP genotypes for about 55% of the 666 donors, treating that subset as a discovery cohort. Every discovery cohort repertoire had been produced on one sequencing platform. Both class I and class II loci were covered by HLA typing, at four-digit resolution. Typing coverage varied by locus: about 620-630 donors for A, B, C, DRB1 and DQB1; roughly 500 for DQA1; 606 for DPA1; 450 to 480 for DPB1. About five DR-DQ haplotypes were handled as single units for association and clustering because linkage in the cohort was strong. Among several hundred genotyped donors of the cohort, an average of roughly 230,000 unique TCR beta nucleotide sequences was sequenced per donor, of which about 18% were non-productive.

Study-wide findings and limitations: HLA typing was unavailable for some donors at each locus, so association tests used only the typed subset. In an earlier analysis of 500 to 650 of the donors, most TCR beta V segments appeared in productive rearrangements about 87% or about 30% of the time, broadly matching IMGT annotations. Correlated functional status among segregating V segments might be attributable to linkage disequilibrium, but an unknown experimental factor could not be ruled out. A group of highly shared sequence variants was considered likely to be a technical artifact of the sequencing pipeline. Compared with the roughly 720-donor mean, donors in an Asian-associated ancestry cluster had fewer N-insertions in productive TCRs, according to a later genetic analysis. A later analysis associated 15,000 to 20,000 TCR beta sequences with specific HLA alleles at a false discovery rate of 0.05. According to the authors, the approach could potentially be generalized to other disease states and immunological phenotypes. According to a later analysis, most CMV-associated TCR beta chains appeared to be HLA-restricted, and the HLA associations seemed to be driven largely by CMV exposure. In a later analysis, HLA-associated TCR beta chains were found to be more clonally expanded and to have lower generation probabilities than equally common non-associated chains. The only immune exposure information available for the cohort was CMV serostatus. This cohort had only TCR beta chains sequenced, and the lack of alpha or paired-chain data limited which features could be detected. Because counts were too low, roughly 16 rarely observed V segments, including chromosome 9 orphons, were left out of the earlier analysis of some 640 of the donors. In a later analysis, the rate of TCR association differed among HLA loci, with DRB1 alleles having the most associated TCRs and HLA-C alleles having the fewest. Because the 87-base-pair reads could not distinguish some IMGT-functional V segments, including TRBV6-2 and TRBV6-3, those segments were excluded. In both the original and validation cohorts, the classifier was reported to diagnose cytomegalovirus status with high specificity and sensitivity. In vitro tests confirmed that three of the cytomegalovirus-associated TCR beta chains recognize cytomegalovirus antigens. A further reported finding was that TCR beta sequences accurately predicted the HLA-A and HLA-B alleles for most subjects in the first cohort. A later analysis reported that several top co-occurrence clusters appeared linked to parvovirus B19, influenza, CMV and Epstein-Barr virus. V-gene and J-gene trimming of TCR beta chains was associated with a missense DCLRE1C variant in a later genetic analysis, and the association was replicated in an independent cohort. A total of fewer than 200 TCR beta chains were listed by the study as associated with cytomegalovirus. Strong co-occurrence of HLA alleles, especially DR and DQ, made assigning TCR associations to individual alleles difficult. Presence/absence analyses assumed roughly uniform sequencing depth across donors, an assumption that may not hold. Most TCR sequences were observed very rarely across donors, whereas some public TCRs were present in many individuals.

The cohort comprised 710 or so healthy bone marrow donors. At the time of sampling, every cohort member was nominally healthy, though immune exposures that went unrecorded were likely present. The donor was CMV seronegative and belonged to the group of more than 300 seronegative cohort members. Each donor provided a peripheral blood sample, and peripheral blood mononuclear cells were used for TCR beta sequencing. The Qiagen DNeasy Blood Extraction Kit was used to extract genomic DNA from the blood cell samples. Library method: the immunoSEQ multiplex PCR assay. For the multiplex PCR, a mixture combining 60 forward primers for TCR Vbeta segments and 13 reverse primers for TCR Jbeta segments was used. A multiplex PCR assay on genomic DNA amplified the CDR3 region of rearranged TCR beta genes. The Illumina HiSeq System was used to sequence the amplified TCR beta libraries as 87-base-pair reads. In the authors' own workflow: Across the 666 repertoires, a later analysis counted tens of millions of unique TCR beta chains, some 11 million of which were shared by at least two donors. Raw reads were error-corrected and collapsed into unique sequences by a nearest-neighbor algorithm in which closely related sequences were merged to remove PCR and sequencing errors. Alignment of CDR3 sequences to IMGT reference sequences was used to assign V, D and J gene segments. For a sequence to be retained, at least a six-nucleotide match to both a V gene segment and a J gene segment was required. A rearrangement was called productive if the CDR3 had no stop codons and remained in frame with V and J, and every other rearrangement was called non-productive. CDR3 was defined according to IMGT convention as the region running from the second conserved V-encoded cysteine to the conserved J-encoded phenylalanine. The earlier analysis of 587 of the donors excluded sequences that lacked an unambiguous match to a single V gene segment. An earlier analysis of several hundred of the donors called V segments functional above 56.7% productive rearrangements and segregating when the between-donor standard deviation exceeded 5%. To diagnose cytomegalovirus status from the catalog of TCR beta chain sequences, a statistical classification framework was built. In a later analysis, TCR nucleotide sequences were compared against IMGT/GENE-DB human TR gene sequences so that V and J genes could be assigned. A later analysis assigned CDR3 sequences and most-parsimonious VDJ recombination scenarios with the TCRdist pipeline. In a later analysis, each TCR beta chain was defined by its CDR3 amino acid sequence together with its V-gene family, and reads lacking a unique V-gene family were excluded. As a way to deal with suspected cross-contamination and a sequencing artifact, a later analysis dropped 592 nucleotide sequences that were highly shared and had low generation probability. A later analysis calculated a clonal expansion index for each public chain from normalized within-repertoire ranks of inferred template counts. In a later analysis, generation probabilities were computed using a VDJ recombination model fitted to out-of-frame rearrangements, and the results were checked against IGoR. Hypergeometric tests were used in a later analysis to score TCR-TCR, TCR-HLA and TCR-CMV co-occurrence, with a repertoire-size bias correction applied to the TCR pairs. In a later analysis, false discovery rates were estimated by permuting HLA or CMV assignments 20 times. In a later analysis, co-occurring TCRs were grouped using DBSCAN, with TCRdist sequence similarity added in when clustering inside HLA-allele-positive subsets. Co-occurrence clustering excluded repertoires with fewer than 30,000 or more than 120,000 public chains, plus five with anomalous nucleotide sharing. In TCRdb, the immuneACCESS table is reduced to in-frame sequences with V and J assigned. These tables do not hold every clone; where another copy was compared, an unresolved V gene accounts for under half, and the others remain unexplained. That table furnishes V, J and clone size, whereas the DNA furnished D and trimming. The sample table shows hundreds of thousands of clones, and around 80% are seen once. In total, the top ten clones hold less than 0.6% of the sample.

In the case of this clone: Its antigen remains unidentified. Qualities for individual bases were not recorded, and no much larger clone is one base off.

V is cut by 0 bases and J by 4 bases, and the space between the germline ends is 10 bases. CDR1 and CDR2 are drawn from the germline V gene: SGHTS, YDEGEE. The CDR3 measures 14 amino acids from cysteine to phenylalanine. Only CDR3 DNA is held: 42 bases, read in frame from base 1. The TCR comes from a boy younger than 18 in good health and CMV-seronegative. This chain is built from TRBV5-8 and TRBJ1-1; there is no confident call for the D gene. Sequences were obtained from PBMCs. The DNA is TGTGCCAGCAGCTTGGGGGAGGTAGGCACTGAAGCTTTCTTT. Translated, this gives CASSLGEVGTEAFF.